The rows below give T cell receptor beta chains drawn from one sample of a study of OX40 agonist ivuxolimab in advanced cancers. The protocol was immunoSEQ multiplex PCR, while the TCRdb copy is restricted to in-frame clones and leaves out a portion. Seen here are roughly 69,000 clones, roughly 89% observed once, and the top ten hold less than 6%. The material was CD4+ or CD8+ T cells sorted from blood, obtained in a trial of the OX40 agonist ivuxolimab. The receptors originated from an adult with an advanced solid tumor such as melanoma, head and neck, liver or kidney cancer. The CDR3 runs from the conserved cysteine through the conserved F or W. D genes are given only for firm matches. Expanded clones get a size class; other rows say once, few or many, or leave the size out.

NA	TRBV18	NA	TRBJ2-6	TGTGCCAGCTCCACCATAGGTGGGGCAACCTCTGGGGCCAACGTCCTGACTTTC	CASSTIGGATSGANVLTF
NA	TRBV19	NA	TRBJ2-7	TGTGCCAGTACCCCCGACGCGCTGGGGGTCTACGAGCAGTACTTC	CASTPDALGVYEQYF
NA	TRBV6-6	NA	TRBJ1-1	TGTGCCAGCACCGGACCCGTTGGGGAAGAAGCTTTCTTT	CASTGPVGEEAFF
NA	TRBV7-9	once	TRBJ1-4	TGTGCCAGCAGCAAAACAACTAATGAAAAACTGTTTTTT	CASSKTTNEKLFF
NA	TRBV20-1	NA	TRBJ2-7	TGCAGTGCTTACCAGGGAAACGAGCAGTACTTC	CSAYQGNEQYF
NA	TRBV5-1	NA	TRBJ1-1	TGCGCCAGCAGCGGGGGGGCCAGGAACACTGAAGCTTTCTTT	CASSGGARNTEAFF
NA	TRBV27	NA	TRBJ1-1	TGTGCCAGCAGCCCCGAAAAAGCGACTGAAGCTTTCTTT	CASSPEKATEAFF
NA	TRBV30	NA	TRBJ1-1	TGTGCCTGGAGTGGATGGGGGTCCACTGAAGCTTTCTTT	CAWSGWGSTEAFF
NA	TRBV19	NA	TRBJ1-5	TGTGCCAGCAGAGGGGTGGGGAGCAATCAGCCCCAGCATTTT	CASRGVGSNQPQHF
TRBD2	TRBV14	NA	TRBJ2-7	TGTGCCAGCAGCCATAGGTCTACGCGGGAGAGCTACGAGCAGTACTTC	CASSHRSTRESYEQYF
TRBD2	TRBV7-2	NA	TRBJ2-5	TGTGCCAGCAGCCAGGGGAGCGGGAGGGGGGAGACCCAGTACTTC	CASSQGSGRGETQYF
TRBD1	TRBV7-3	once	TRBJ1-1	TGTGCCAGCAGCTTATCGGGACAGGTGGACACTGAAGCTTTCTTT	CASSLSGQVDTEAFF
NA	TRBV2	NA	TRBJ1-4	TGTGCCAGCAGTCCAGGATACAGGGAACCACAGAAACTGTTTTTT	CASSPGYREPQKLFF
NA	TRBV9	NA	TRBJ2-3	TGTGCCAGCAGCGTAGCTGGGGTGTCAGATACGCAGTATTTT	CASSVAGVSDTQYF
TRBD2	TRBV6-1	NA	TRBJ2-7	TGTGCCAGCAGTGAATCGGCTAGCGGGAACTCCTACGAGCAGTACTTC	CASSESASGNSYEQYF
NA	TRBV11-2	NA	TRBJ2-5	TGTGCCAGCAGCTTAGACAGGACCCCCCAAGAGACCCAGTACTTC	CASSLDRTPQETQYF
NA	TRBV19	NA	TRBJ1-6	TGTGCCAGTAACCGCCAGGGTGGGAATTCACCCCTCCACTTT	CASNRQGGNSPLHF
TRBD2	TRBV18	NA	TRBJ2-5	TGTGCCAGCTCACTACCGGGACTAGGGAACCAAGAGACCCAGTACTTC	CASSLPGLGNQETQYF
NA	TRBV9	NA	TRBJ2-3	TGTGCCAGCAGCGGAGGCACAGATACGCAGTATTTT	CASSGGTDTQYF
TRBD1	TRBV5-1	NA	TRBJ2-1	TGCGCCAGCAGCTACCGACAGGGATCCTACAATGAGCAGTTCTTC	CASSYRQGSYNEQFF
NA	TRBV5-1	NA	TRBJ2-7	TGCGCCAGCAGCCCCGCCCCAGCGGAAAGCTACGAGCAGTACTTC	CASSPAPAESYEQYF
NA	TRBV10-3	NA	TRBJ2-6	TGTGCCATCAGAACCTCTTTCGTAGTTTCTGGGGCCAACGTCCTGACTTTC	CAIRTSFVVSGANVLTF
NA	TRBV29-1	NA	TRBJ1-4	TGCAGCGTTCGGGACAAGGGAGAAAAACTGTTTTTT	CSVRDKGEKLFF
NA	TRBV7-2	NA	TRBJ2-1	TGTGCCAGCAGATTAGGGGCGGTTTTCTACAATGAGCAGTTCTTC	CASRLGAVFYNEQFF
TRBD1	TRBV30	NA	TRBJ2-7	TGTGCCTGGAGTACCTTCGGACAGGTAGTCTCCTACGAGCAGTACTTC	CAWSTFGQVVSYEQYF
TRBD1	TRBV12-5	NA	TRBJ2-1	TGTGCTAGTGGTCCCAGGGGGCTGAGTGAGCAGTTCTTC	CASGPRGLSEQFF